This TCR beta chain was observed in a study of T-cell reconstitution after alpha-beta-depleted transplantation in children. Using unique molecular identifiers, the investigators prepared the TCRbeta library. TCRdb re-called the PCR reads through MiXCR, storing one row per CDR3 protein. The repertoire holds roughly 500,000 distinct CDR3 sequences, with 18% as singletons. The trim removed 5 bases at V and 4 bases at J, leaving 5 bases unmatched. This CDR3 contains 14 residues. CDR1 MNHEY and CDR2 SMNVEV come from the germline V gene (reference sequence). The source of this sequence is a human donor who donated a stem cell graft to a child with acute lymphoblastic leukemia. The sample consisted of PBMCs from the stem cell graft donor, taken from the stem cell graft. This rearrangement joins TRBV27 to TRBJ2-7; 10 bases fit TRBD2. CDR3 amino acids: CASSPWTSGYEQYF. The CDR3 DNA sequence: TGTGCCAGCAGTCCTTGGACTAGCGGTTACGAGCAGTACTTC.